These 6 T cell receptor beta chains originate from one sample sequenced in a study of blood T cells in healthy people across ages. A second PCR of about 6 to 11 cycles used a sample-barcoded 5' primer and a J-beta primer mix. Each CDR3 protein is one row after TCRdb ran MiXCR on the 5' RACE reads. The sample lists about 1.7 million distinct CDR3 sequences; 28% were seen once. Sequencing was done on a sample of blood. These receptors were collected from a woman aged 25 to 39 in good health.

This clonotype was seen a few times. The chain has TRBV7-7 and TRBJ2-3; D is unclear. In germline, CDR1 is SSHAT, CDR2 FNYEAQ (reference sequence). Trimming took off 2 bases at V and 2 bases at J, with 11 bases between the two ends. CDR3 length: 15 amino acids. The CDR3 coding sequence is TGTGCCAGCAGCTTATTCGGCAGAGACACAGATACGCAGTATTTT. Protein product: CASSLFGRDTDTQYF.

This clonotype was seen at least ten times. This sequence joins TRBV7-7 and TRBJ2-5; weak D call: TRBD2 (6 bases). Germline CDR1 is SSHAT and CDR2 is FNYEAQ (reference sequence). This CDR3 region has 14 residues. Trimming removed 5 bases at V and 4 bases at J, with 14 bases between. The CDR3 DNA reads TGTGCCAGCAGCCCCGGGACTCCCGGAGAGACCCAGTACTTC. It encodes CASSPGTPGETQYF.

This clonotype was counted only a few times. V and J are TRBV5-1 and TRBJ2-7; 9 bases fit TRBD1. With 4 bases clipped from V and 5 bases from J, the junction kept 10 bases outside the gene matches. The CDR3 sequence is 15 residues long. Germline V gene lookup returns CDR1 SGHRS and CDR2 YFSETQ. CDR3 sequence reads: CASSPSGQGGNEQYF. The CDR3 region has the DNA TGCGCCAGCAGCCCCTCGGGACAGGGAGGGAACGAGCAGTACTTC.

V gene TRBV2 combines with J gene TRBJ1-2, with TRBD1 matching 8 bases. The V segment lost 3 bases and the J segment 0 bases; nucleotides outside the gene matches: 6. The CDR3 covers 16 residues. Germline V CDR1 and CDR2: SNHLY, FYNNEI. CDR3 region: CASSEGQALANYGYTF. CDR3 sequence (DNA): TGTGCCAGCAGTGAGGGACAGGCCCTAGCTAACTATGGCTACACCTTC.

CDR3 sequence reads: CASSLWQGNEKLFF. In DNA form, the CDR3 reads TGTGCCAGCAGCTTATGGCAGGGAAACGAAAAACTGTTTTTT. The chain is built from TRBV7-9 and TRBJ1-4; TRBD1 is a possible D gene (5 bases). Germline CDR1 and CDR2: SEHNR and FQNEAQ (reference sequence). V lost 2 bases and J lost 8, with 12 bases in between. The CDR3 is 14 residues long.

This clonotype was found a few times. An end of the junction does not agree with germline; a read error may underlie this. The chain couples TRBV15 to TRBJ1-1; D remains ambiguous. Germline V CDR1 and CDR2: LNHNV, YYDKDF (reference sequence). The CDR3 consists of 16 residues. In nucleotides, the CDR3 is TGTGCCACCACCAGAGATCTAAAGGTTTTGAACACTGAAGCTTTCTTT. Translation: CATTRDLKVLNTEAFF.